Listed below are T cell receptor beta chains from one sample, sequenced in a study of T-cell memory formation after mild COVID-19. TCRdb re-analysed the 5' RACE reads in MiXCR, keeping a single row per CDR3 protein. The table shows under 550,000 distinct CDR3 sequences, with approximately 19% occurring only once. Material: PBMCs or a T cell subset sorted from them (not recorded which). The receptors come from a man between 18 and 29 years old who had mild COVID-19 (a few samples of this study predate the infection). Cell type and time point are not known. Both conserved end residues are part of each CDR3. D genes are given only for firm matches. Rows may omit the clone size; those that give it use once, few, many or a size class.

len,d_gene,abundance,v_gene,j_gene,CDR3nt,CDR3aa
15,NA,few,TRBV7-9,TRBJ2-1,TGTGCCAGCAGCCCGAAGTTCAGGGTTGGGAATGAGCAGTTCTTC,CASSPKFRVGNEQFF
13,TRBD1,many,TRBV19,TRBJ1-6,TGTGCCACCAGGACAGGTTATAATTCACCCCTCCACTTT,CATRTGYNSPLHF
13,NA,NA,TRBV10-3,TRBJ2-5,TGTGCCATCAGTACACATACCAAAGAGACCCAGTACTTC,CAISTHTKETQYF
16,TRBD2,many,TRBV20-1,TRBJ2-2,TGCAGTGCTAGAGATTGGACTAGCGGGGACACCGGGGAGCTGTTTTTT,CSARDWTSGDTGELFF
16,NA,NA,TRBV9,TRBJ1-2,TGTGCCAGCAGCGCCGGCGGGCCCCACGGGATCTATGGCTACACCTTC,CASSAGGPHGIYGYTF
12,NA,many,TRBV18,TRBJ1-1,TGTGCCAGCCAGCAAGGGGGCACTGAAGCTTTCTTT,CASQQGGTEAFF
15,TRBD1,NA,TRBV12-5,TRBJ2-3,TGTGCTAGTGGTCTGACAGGGGGAAACACAGATACGCAGTATTTT,CASGLTGGNTDTQYF
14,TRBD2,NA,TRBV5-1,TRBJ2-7,TGCGCCAGCAGCGACGGGGGGGCTCCCCACGAGCAGTACTTC,CASSDGGAPHEQYF
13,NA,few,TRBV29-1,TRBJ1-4,TGCAGCGCTTTGACTGGGTTGGATGAAAAACTGTTTTTT,CSALTGLDEKLFF
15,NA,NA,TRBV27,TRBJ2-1,TGTGCCGCTGGACGGGCCGCTGGCCTCCTCAATGAGCAGTTCTTC,CAAGRAAGLLNEQFF
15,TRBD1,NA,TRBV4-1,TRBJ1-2,TGCGCCAGCAGCCAAAGTTGGGGGACAGACTATGGCTACACCTTC,CASSQSWGTDYGYTF
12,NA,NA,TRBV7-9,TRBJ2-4,TGTGCCAGCAGGGGGGCAAAAAACATTCAGTACTTC,CASRGAKNIQYF
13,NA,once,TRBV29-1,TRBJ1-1,TGCAGCGGGGGGGACACCCTGAACACTGAAGCTTTCTTT,CSGGDTLNTEAFF
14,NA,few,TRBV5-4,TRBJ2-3,TGTGCCAGCAGCTTTCCACAGGGAACAGATACGCAGTATTTT,CASSFPQGTDTQYF
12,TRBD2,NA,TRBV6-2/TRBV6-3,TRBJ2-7,TGTGCCACCCAGACTAGCGCCTACGAGCAGTACTTC,CATQTSAYEQYF
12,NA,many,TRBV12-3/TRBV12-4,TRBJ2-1,TGTGCCAGCAGTTTATTTGAGCATGAGCAGTTCTTC,CASSLFEHEQFF
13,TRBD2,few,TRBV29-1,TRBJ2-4,TGCAGCGTTGACAAGCGGGGGACGGACATTCAGTACTTC,CSVDKRGTDIQYF
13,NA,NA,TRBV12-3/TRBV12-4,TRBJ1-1,TGTGCCAGCAGTTTAGCGCCCGGGGACGCAGCTTTCTTT,CASSLAPGDAAFF
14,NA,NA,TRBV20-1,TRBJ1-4,TGCAGTGCTACCTACAGGGAGTCTAATGAAAAACTGTTTTTT,CSATYRESNEKLFF
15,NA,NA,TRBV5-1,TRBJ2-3,TGCGCCAGCAGCACACGGACTATCGGCACAGATACGCAGTATTTT,CASSTRTIGTDTQYF